This T cell receptor beta chain is drawn from a study of blood T cell repertoires in COVID-19. Sequenced by immunoSEQ multiplex PCR; TCRdb stores in-frame clones only, minus some. The sample has 250,000 to 350,000 clones; about 85% are singletons. Self-reported history from a screening survey and questionnaire set each donor's cohort. Germline assignment: CDR1 MNHNS and CDR2 SASEGT. V shed 2 bases, J shed 0 bases, and the junction held 7 bases outside the gene matches. This CDR3 is 18 amino acids long. The clonotype comes from a woman between 25 and 40 years old who had recovered from COVID-19. Sequencing was done on a sample of PBMCs or T cells enriched from blood (not recorded which). The J gene is TRBJ1-6, the V gene TRBV6-1, with 7 nucleotides matching TRBD1. CDR3 in DNA: TGTGCCAGCAGTGAACCGCCGGGACAGAGCTCCTATAATTCACCCCTCCACTTT. Protein: CASSEPPGQSSYNSPLHF.